These 22 T cell receptor beta chains originate from one sample sequenced in a study of monozygotic twins with inflammatory bowel disease. TCRdb re-called the 5' RACE reads and gives one entry per CDR3 protein, without DNA. The repertoire table contains about 210,000 distinct CDR3 sequences. Input material: blood. These TCRs come from a human donor with ulcerative colitis or Crohn's disease, or a healthy co-twin of an affected twin (not recorded which).

The chain employs TRBV27 and TRBJ2-1; TCRdb picks TRBD2, but there is no DNA to check that call. The CDR3 has 15 residues. Germline values: CDR1 MNHEY, CDR2 SMNVEV (reference sequence). This CDR3 reads CASSFGGVAGNEQFF.

The chain uses TRBV6-5 and TRBJ1-5; the TRBD1 assignment by TCRdb is unverifiable without DNA. The CDR3 is 13 residues long. The germline V gene has CDR1 MNHEY and CDR2 SVGAGI. CDR3 loop: CASSSIIQGAFHF.

The CDR3 sequence is CSARGKSQETQYF. The V call is TRBV20-1, the J call TRBJ2-5. Germline loops: CDR1 DFQATT, CDR2 SNEGSKA (reference sequence). The CDR3 contains 13 residues.

The chain employs TRBV5-1 and TRBJ2-5; no DNA is available, so the TRBD2 call from TCRdb remains unchecked. The CDR3 consists of 17 residues. Germline values: CDR1 SGHRS, CDR2 YFSETQ. The CDR3 reads CASSLDPGGPLLETQYF.

The chain combines TRBV7-3 with TRBJ2-7. The CDR3 consists of 14 residues. CDR1 and CDR2 from the germline V gene are SGHTA and FQGTGA. CDR3 protein: CASSLLAVSYEQYF.

The rearrangement joins TRBV6-5 to TRBJ1-1; TCRdb indicates TRBD1, and absent DNA this call remains unverified. This CDR3 is built from 15 residues. The germline V gene has CDR1 MNHEY and CDR2 SVGAGI. CDR3 protein: CASSYSKGGRTEAFF.

This sequence joins TRBV5-5 and TRBJ2-7; TCRdb proposes TRBD2, but this gene call is untestable without DNA. This CDR3 has 15 amino acids. The germline gives CDR1 SGHKS, CDR2 YYEKEE (reference sequence). This CDR3 reads CASSPAGGGAYEQYF.

This chain joins TRBV29-1 and TRBJ2-1; TCRdb returns TRBD1, unconfirmable since there is no DNA. The CDR3 contains 12 residues. The germline gives CDR1 SQVTM, CDR2 ANQGSEA. The chain's CDR3 is CSAEGLGNEQFF.

The gene calls are TRBV5-6 and TRBJ1-5. The CDR3 covers 14 residues. Germline loops: CDR1 SGHDT, CDR2 YYEEEE. CDR3 protein: CASSFGSGGQPQHF.

This sequence joins TRBV5-4 and TRBJ2-5; the D call from TCRdb, TRBD1, cannot be confirmed without DNA. Germline V gene data show CDR1 as SGHNT and CDR2 as YYREEE (reference sequence). The CDR3 consists of 14 residues. The CDR3 sequence: CASSFRTVEGTQYF.

The J gene is TRBJ1-4, the V gene TRBV4-3; TCRdb designates TRBD1, a call that cannot be tested without DNA. This CDR3 region has 15 residues. The germline V gene encodes CDR1 LGHNA and CDR2 YSLEER. The CDR3 loop reads CASSQGAVSHEKLFF.

The chain combines TRBV18 with TRBJ2-7; there is no DNA to check the TCRdb D call of TRBD1. The CDR3 covers 13 residues. Germline CDR1 KGHSH, CDR2 LQKENI. The CDR3 protein is CASSHGQSYEQYF.

This chain joins TRBV4-3 and TRBJ2-7; the TRBD1 assignment by TCRdb is unverifiable without DNA. Germline V lookup: CDR1 LGHNA, CDR2 YSLEER. The CDR3 is made up of 15 amino acids. This CDR3 reads CASSQEGGSSYEQYF.

The chain is built from TRBV6-2 or TRBV6-3 and TRBJ2-7; without DNA, the TCRdb call of TRBD1 cannot be checked. Germline V gives CDR1 MNHEY, CDR2 SVGEGT. This CDR3 region has 15 residues. CDR3 residues: CASSSGGGRTYEQYF.

V is TRBV7-9 and J is TRBJ2-1; TCRdb selects TRBD2, and the lack of DNA leaves this call unchecked. The germline gives CDR1 SEHNR, CDR2 FQNEAQ (reference sequence). This CDR3 is 13 amino acids long. CDR3 region: CASLFRGIDEQFF.

This sequence joins TRBV7-3 and TRBJ2-7; TCRdb lists TRBD1, though no DNA is available to test this call. There are 19 residues in the CDR3. In germline, CDR1 is SGHTA, CDR2 FQGTGA. The chain's CDR3 is CASSLKLRTGTGSSYEQYF.

This chain joins TRBV12-3 or TRBV12-4 and TRBJ2-2; the D gene TCRdb calls, TRBD1, cannot be checked with no DNA. This CDR3 has 16 amino acids. The CDR3 reads CASSLVGGLRSGELFF.

The chain joins TRBV6-1 to TRBJ2-1; as DNA is missing, the TRBD2 call by TCRdb cannot be tested. The CDR3 is 17 amino acids. Germline CDR1 MNHNS, CDR2 SASEGT. The CDR3: CASSEARPGLAGRRQFF.

J is TRBJ2-7 and V is TRBV27; the D gene TCRdb calls, TRBD2, cannot be checked with no DNA. The germline CDR1 and CDR2 sequences are MNHEY and SMNVEV (reference sequence). This CDR3 has 15 amino acids. CDR3: CASRLRQGGHYEQYF.

The chain recombines TRBV20-1 with TRBJ1-5; the D call of TRBD1 rests on TCRdb alone, since no DNA is present to check it. This CDR3 region has 15 residues. CDR1 and CDR2 (germline): DFQATT, SNEGSKA (reference sequence). The CDR3 is CSARRGSLSNQPQHF.

The chain has TRBV10-3 and TRBJ2-7. CDR3 length equals 11 residues. Germline values: CDR1 ENHRY, CDR2 SYGVKD. CDR3 region: CAISESIEQYF.

The chain joins TRBV7-9 to TRBJ2-7. The CDR3 spans 15 residues. From germline, CDR1 is SEHNR and CDR2 FQNEAQ (reference sequence). The CDR3 loop reads CASSPEVLFSYEQYF.